This T cell receptor beta chain is drawn from a study of CD8 T cells in ankylosing spondylitis. This clonotype has a handful of counts. Its antigen is unknown. The study's findings and limits: Researchers reportedly found disease-linked clones significantly enriched in matched ankylosing spondylitis synovial fluid.

Molecular-barcoded quantitative 5'-RACE produced these TCR beta libraries. In TCRdb, the 5' RACE reads were re-called with MiXCR into one record per CDR3 protein. The sample gives roughly 220,000 distinct CDR3 sequences, under 12% of which show up once; 21% is in the top ten. The V end was cut by 6 bases, the J end by 4 bases, with 18 bases between. The CDR3 has 15 residues. The germline CDR1 and CDR2 sequences are LNHDA and SQIVND (reference sequence). The sequencing input was blood, either unsorted or a sorted T cell fraction (not recorded which). The clonotype comes from a male donor with ankylosing spondylitis or in good health (not recorded which). The chain joins TRBV19 to TRBJ2-5; perhaps TRBD2 as D (6 bases). The CDR3 spells CASSNRGYVSETQYF. The DNA of the CDR3 is TGTGCCAGTAGCAATCGGGGGTATGTGTCAGAGACCCAGTACTTC.